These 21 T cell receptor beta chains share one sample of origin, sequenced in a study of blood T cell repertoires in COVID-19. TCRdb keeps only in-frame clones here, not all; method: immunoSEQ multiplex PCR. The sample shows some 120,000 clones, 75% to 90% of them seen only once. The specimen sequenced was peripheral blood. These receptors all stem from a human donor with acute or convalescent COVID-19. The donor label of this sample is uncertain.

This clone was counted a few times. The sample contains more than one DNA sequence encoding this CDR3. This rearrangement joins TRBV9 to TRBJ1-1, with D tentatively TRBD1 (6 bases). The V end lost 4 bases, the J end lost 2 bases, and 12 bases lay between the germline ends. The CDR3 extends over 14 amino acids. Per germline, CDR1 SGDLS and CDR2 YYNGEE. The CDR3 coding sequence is TGTGCCAGCAGCCCTGGACAGTTTAACACTGAAGCTTTCTTT. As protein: CASSPGQFNTEAFF.

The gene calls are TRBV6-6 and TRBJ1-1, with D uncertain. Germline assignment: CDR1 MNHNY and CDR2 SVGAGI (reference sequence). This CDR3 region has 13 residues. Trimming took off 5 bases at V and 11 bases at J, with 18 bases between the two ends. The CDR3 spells CASSHLREGHAFF. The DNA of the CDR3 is TGTGCCAGCAGTCACCTCCGGGAGGGCCACGCTTTCTTT.

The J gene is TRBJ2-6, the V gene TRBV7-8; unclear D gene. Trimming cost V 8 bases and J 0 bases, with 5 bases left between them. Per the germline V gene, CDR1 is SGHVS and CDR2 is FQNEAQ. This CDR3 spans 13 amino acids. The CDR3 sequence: CASSNSGANVLTF. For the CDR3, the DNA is TGTGCCAGCTCAAACTCTGGGGCCAACGTCCTGACTTTC. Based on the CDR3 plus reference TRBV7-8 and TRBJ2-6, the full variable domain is GAGVSQSPRYKVAKRGQDVALRCDPISGHVSLFWYQQALGQGPEFLTYFQNEAQLDKSGLPSDRFFAERPEGSVSTLKIQRTQQEDSAVYLCASSNSGANVLTFGAGSRLTVL.

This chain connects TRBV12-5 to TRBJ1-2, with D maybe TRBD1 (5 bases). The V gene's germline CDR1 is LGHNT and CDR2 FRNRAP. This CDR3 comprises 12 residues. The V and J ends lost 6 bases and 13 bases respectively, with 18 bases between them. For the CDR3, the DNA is TGTGCTAGTGGCCCGGGGGGAGGACCGCGCACCTTC. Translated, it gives CASGPGGGPRTF.

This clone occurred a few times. CDR3 sequence (DNA): TGTGCCAGCAGTCAGACAGTGGTGACTGAAGCTTTCTTT. Residues: CASSQTVVTEAFF. The chain uses TRBV6-5 and TRBJ1-1, with a possible D match to TRBD1 (5 bases). The CDR3 is 13 residues long. V gave up 5 bases and J gave up 5 bases, with 12 bases separating them. Germline assignment: CDR1 MNHEY and CDR2 SVGAGI.

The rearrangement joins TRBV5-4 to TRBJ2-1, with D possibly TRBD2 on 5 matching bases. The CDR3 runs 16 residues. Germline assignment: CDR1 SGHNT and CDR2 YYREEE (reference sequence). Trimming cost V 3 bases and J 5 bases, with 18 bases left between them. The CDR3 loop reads CASSSFISGRDNEQFF. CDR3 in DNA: TGTGCCAGCAGCTCTTTTATATCGGGAAGAGACAATGAGCAGTTCTTC.

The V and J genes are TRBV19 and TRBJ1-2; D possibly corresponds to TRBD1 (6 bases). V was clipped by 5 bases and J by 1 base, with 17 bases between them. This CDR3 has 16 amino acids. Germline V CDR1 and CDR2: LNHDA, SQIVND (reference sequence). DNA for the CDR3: TGTGCCAGTAGTTCCTCAGGGTCCAGGGGTAACTATGGCTACACCTTC. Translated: CASSSSGSRGNYGYTF.

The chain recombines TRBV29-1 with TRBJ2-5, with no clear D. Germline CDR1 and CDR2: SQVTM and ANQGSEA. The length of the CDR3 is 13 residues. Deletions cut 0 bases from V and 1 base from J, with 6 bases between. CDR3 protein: CSVEDTAQETQYF. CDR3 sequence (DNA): TGCAGCGTTGAAGACACAGCCCAAGAGACCCAGTACTTC.

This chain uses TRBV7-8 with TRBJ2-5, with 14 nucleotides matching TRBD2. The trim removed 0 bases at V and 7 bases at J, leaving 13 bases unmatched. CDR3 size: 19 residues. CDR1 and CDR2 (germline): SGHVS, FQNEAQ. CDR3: CASSLAGTSGSWPKGTQYF. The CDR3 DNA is TGTGCCAGCAGCTTAGCGGGGACTAGCGGGAGTTGGCCAAAAGGGACCCAGTACTTC. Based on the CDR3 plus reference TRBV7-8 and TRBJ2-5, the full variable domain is GAGVSQSPRYKVAKRGQDVALRCDPISGHVSLFWYQQALGQGPEFLTYFQNEAQLDKSGLPSDRFFAERPEGSVSTLKIQRTQQEDSAVYLCASSLAGTSGSWPKGTQYFGPGTRLLVL.

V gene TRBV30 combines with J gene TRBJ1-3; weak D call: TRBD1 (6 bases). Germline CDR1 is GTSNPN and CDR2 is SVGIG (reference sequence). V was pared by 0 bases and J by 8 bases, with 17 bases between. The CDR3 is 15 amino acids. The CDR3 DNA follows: TGTGCCTGGAGTGTAAAGGGGGAAGGTTCGGACACCATATATTTT. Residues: CAWSVKGEGSDTIYF.

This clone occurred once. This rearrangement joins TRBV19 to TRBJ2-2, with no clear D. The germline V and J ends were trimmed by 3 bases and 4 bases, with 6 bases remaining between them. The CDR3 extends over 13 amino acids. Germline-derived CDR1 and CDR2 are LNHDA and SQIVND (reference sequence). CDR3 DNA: TGTGCCAGTAGTATGCACGGCACCGGGGAGCTGTTTTTT. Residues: CASSMHGTGELFF.

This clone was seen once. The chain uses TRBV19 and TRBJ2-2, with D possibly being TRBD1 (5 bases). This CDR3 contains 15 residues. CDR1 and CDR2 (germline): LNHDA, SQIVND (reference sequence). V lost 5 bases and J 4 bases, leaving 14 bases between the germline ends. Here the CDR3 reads CASSRQNPSTGELFF. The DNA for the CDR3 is TGTGCCAGTAGTCGACAGAACCCGAGCACCGGGGAGCTGTTTTTT.

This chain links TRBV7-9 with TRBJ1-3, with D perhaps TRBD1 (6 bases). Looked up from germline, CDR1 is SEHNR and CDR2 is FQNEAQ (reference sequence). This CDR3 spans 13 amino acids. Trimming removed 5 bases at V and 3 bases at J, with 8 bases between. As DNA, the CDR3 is TGTGCCAGCAGCCAGGACAGTGGAAACACCATATATTTT. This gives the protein CASSQDSGNTIYF.

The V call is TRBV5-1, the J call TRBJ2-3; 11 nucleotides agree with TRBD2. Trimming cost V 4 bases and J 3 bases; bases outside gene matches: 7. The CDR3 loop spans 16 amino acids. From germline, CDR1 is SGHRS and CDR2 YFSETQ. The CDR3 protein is CASSTTSGVLTDTQYF. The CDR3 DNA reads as TGCGCCAGCAGCACGACTAGCGGGGTGTTAACAGATACGCAGTATTTT.

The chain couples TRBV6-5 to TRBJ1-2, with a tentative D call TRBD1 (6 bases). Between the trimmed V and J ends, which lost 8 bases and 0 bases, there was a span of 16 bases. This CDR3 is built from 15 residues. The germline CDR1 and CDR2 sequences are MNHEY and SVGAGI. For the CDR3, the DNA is TGTGCCAGCTCTCAGAGACAGGAGACTAACTATGGCTACACCTTC. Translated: CASSQRQETNYGYTF.

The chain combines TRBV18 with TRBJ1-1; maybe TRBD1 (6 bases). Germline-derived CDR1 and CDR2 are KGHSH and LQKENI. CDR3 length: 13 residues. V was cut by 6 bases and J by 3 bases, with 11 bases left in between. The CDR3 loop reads CASSGGTHTEAFF. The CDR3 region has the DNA TGTGCCAGCTCGGGGGGGACACACACTGAAGCTTTCTTT. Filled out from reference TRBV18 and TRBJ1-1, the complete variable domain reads NAGVMQNPRHLVRRRGQEARLRCSPMKGHSHVYWYRQLPEEGLKFMVYLQKENIIDESGMPKERFSAEFPKEGPSILRIQQVVRGDSAAYFCASSGGTHTEAFFGQGTRLTVV.

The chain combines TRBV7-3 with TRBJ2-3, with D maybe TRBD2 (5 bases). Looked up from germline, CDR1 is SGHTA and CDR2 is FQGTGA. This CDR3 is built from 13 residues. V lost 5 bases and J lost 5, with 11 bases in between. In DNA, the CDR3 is TGTGCCAGCAGCCTCGGGGAAAAAGATACGCAGTATTTT. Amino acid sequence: CASSLGEKDTQYF.

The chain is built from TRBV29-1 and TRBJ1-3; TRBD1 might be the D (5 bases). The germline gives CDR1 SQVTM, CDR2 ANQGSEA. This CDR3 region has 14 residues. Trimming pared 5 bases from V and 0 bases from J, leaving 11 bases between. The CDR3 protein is CSVLGASSGNTIYF. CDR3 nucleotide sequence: TGCAGCGTTCTTGGGGCGAGCTCTGGAAACACCATATATTTT.

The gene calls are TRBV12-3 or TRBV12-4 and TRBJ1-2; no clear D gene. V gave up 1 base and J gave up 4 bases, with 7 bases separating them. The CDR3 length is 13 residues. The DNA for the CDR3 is TGTGCCAGCAGTTTAGAAGGGAGCTATGGCTACACCTTC. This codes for CASSLEGSYGYTF.

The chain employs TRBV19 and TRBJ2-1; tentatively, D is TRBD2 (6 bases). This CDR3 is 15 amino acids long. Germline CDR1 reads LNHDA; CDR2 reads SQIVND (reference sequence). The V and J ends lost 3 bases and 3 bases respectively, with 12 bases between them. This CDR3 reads CASSISSGDYNEQFF. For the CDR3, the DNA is TGTGCCAGTAGTATTTCCTCGGGGGACTACAATGAGCAGTTCTTC. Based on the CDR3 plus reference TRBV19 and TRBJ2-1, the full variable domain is DGGITQSPKYLFRKEGQNVTLSCEQNLNHDAMYWYRQDPGQGLRLIYYSQIVNDFQKGDIAEGYSVSREKKESFPLTVTSAQKNPTAFYLCASSISSGDYNEQFFGPGTRLTVL.

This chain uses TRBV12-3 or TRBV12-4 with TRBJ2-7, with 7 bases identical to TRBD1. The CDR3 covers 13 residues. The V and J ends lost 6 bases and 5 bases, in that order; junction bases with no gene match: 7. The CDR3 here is CASSRVQGNEQYF. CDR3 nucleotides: TGTGCCAGCAGCCGAGTACAGGGGAACGAGCAGTACTTC.